The next 24 T cell receptor beta chains were all read from a single sample in a study of response to subunit inactivated influenza vaccine. TCRdb recomputed calls from the RT-PCR reads with MiXCR, one row per CDR3 protein. The table shows roughly 620,000 distinct CDR3 sequences, with roughly 12% occurring only once. This same sample was also taken into another study, of T cells expressing NK-cell markers. In that study: 5'RACE template switching with UMIs produced the TCR beta cDNA.

Sequencing was performed on PBMCs from blood, taken on the day of vaccination. Receptors were obtained from a man over 45 who received an inactivated influenza vaccine.

The table lists this clonotype with a few counts. The rearrangement joins TRBV20-1 to TRBJ2-1; 11 bases line up with TRBD2. CDR1 DFQATT and CDR2 SNEGSKA come from the germline V gene (reference sequence). This CDR3 spans 13 amino acids. The V and J ends lost 6 bases and 8 bases, in that order; junction bases with no gene match: 6. CDR3 sequence: CSALSGRGDEQFF. Written as DNA, the CDR3 is TGCAGTGCCCTTAGCGGGAGGGGTGATGAGCAGTTCTTC.

The chain recombines TRBV20-1 with TRBJ1-6, with D perhaps TRBD1 (5 bases). The CDR3 spans 13 residues. Per the germline V gene, CDR1 is DFQATT and CDR2 is SNEGSKA (reference sequence). Trimming stripped 3 bases from V and 10 bases from J, with 13 bases between. CDR3 protein: CSASSPGPSPLHF. In DNA, the CDR3 is TGCAGTGCTAGTTCCCCAGGGCCCTCACCCCTCCACTTT.

This clonotype was detected ten times or more. The chain joins TRBV11-2 to TRBJ2-1; 11 bases are shared with TRBD2. Trimming removed 5 bases from V and 2 bases from J; junction bases left unmatched: 8. Germline loops: CDR1 SGHAT, CDR2 FQNNGV. CDR3 length equals 17 residues. The CDR3 reads CASSRTIAGGPYNEQFF. The CDR3 nucleotides read TGTGCCAGCAGCAGGACAATAGCGGGGGGGCCCTACAATGAGCAGTTCTTC.

This clonotype has only a few counts. The DNA of the CDR3 is TGTGCCAGCAGCTTAGGGTTGACGATCACCTTC. Residues: CASSLGLTITF. V gene TRBV7-8 combines with J gene TRBJ1-2; no reliable D call. Germline-derived CDR1 and CDR2 are SGHVS and FQNEAQ. Trimming left V 1 base short and J 13 bases short, with 10 bases between. This CDR3 region has 11 residues.

This clonotype was observed a handful of times. The J gene is TRBJ1-3, the V gene TRBV20-1; TRBD1 agrees at 7 bases. Looked up from germline, CDR1 is DFQATT and CDR2 is SNEGSKA (reference sequence). The V and J ends lost 5 bases and 3 bases, in that order; junction bases with no gene match: 7. The CDR3 is 14 amino acids. CDR3 sequence (DNA): TGCAGTGCTGGGGACACAGGGGTTGGAAACACCATATATTTT. This sequence encodes CSAGDTGVGNTIYF.

Only a few counts were recorded for this clonotype. The rearrangement uses TRBV7-9 and TRBJ1-2; no clear D. This CDR3 region has 15 residues. V was cut by 2 bases and J by 7 bases, with 17 bases left in between. CDR1 and CDR2 (germline): SEHNR, FQNEAQ (reference sequence). This chain's CDR3 is CASSLRAAELGGYTF. Here the CDR3 DNA reads TGTGCCAGCAGCTTACGGGCCGCCGAACTTGGTGGCTACACCTTC.

The chain is built from TRBV7-9 and TRBJ1-2; D unresolved. The V and J ends lost 1 base and 4 bases respectively, with 10 bases between them. The CDR3 extends over 14 amino acids. Germline V gives CDR1 SEHNR, CDR2 FQNEAQ (reference sequence). The CDR3 reads CASSLDAASYGYTF. The CDR3 DNA follows: TGTGCCAGCAGCTTAGACGCAGCCTCCTATGGCTACACCTTC. Together with reference TRBV7-9 and TRBJ1-2, the CDR3 gives the full variable domain: DTGVSQNPRHKITKRGQNVTFRCDPISEHNRLYWYRQTLGQGPEFLTYFQNEAQLEKSRLLSDRFSAERPKGSFSTLEIQRTEQGDSAMYLCASSLDAASYGYTFGSGTRLTVV.

This clonotype has a handful of counts. The chain carries TRBV6-2 or TRBV6-3 and TRBJ2-5; 11 bases are shared with TRBD2. Germline loops: CDR1 MNHEY, CDR2 SVGEGT. The ends lost 5 bases at V and 3 bases at J; junction bases unmatched: 8. The CDR3 totals 16 residues. The CDR3 region has the DNA TGTGCCAGCAGTCATCCGGGACTAGCGGCAAAAGAGACCCAGTACTTC. Translating it yields CASSHPGLAAKETQYF.

Only a few counts were recorded for this clonotype. V is TRBV2 and J is TRBJ2-1; TRBD2 aligns across 10 bases. Germline values: CDR1 SNHLY, CDR2 FYNNEI. The CDR3 is 18 amino acids. The V gene end was trimmed by 5 bases and the J gene end by 8 bases; junction bases not matched to a gene: 18. The CDR3 sequence: CASSSMPLLAGVNDEQFF. The CDR3 DNA sequence: TGTGCCAGCAGTTCTATGCCCCTCCTAGCGGGAGTAAACGATGAGCAGTTCTTC.

V is TRBV12-3 or TRBV12-4 and J is TRBJ2-1, with D tentatively TRBD1 (7 bases). The germline V and J ends were trimmed by 5 bases and 4 bases, with 18 bases remaining between them. The CDR3 is made up of 16 amino acids. The CDR3 spells CASSPGGQTLYNEQFF. The CDR3 nucleotides read TGTGCCAGCAGTCCCGGGGGACAGACACTTTACAATGAGCAGTTCTTC.

This chain links TRBV7-8 with TRBJ2-5, with D possibly being TRBD2 (5 bases). Trimming took off 5 bases at V and 5 bases at J, with 18 bases between the two ends. CDR3 length: 15 residues. Germline-derived CDR1 and CDR2 are SGHVS and FQNEAQ. The CDR3 spells CASSPSGGLGETQYF. CDR3 in DNA: TGTGCCAGCAGCCCCAGCGGAGGTTTAGGGGAGACCCAGTACTTC.

This sequence joins TRBV6-2 or TRBV6-3 and TRBJ2-7, with 8 bases fitting TRBD1. The V gene end was trimmed by 5 bases and the J gene end by 2 bases; junction bases not matched to a gene: 8. Germline values: CDR1 MNHEY, CDR2 SVGEGT. The CDR3 sequence is 15 residues long. DNA of the CDR3: TGTGCCAGCAGTGTTATTGGACAGGGACCCTACGAGCAGTACTTC. It codes for CASSVIGQGPYEQYF.

This clonotype was detected a few times. The V and J genes are TRBV4-1 and TRBJ1-2, with 12 bases that match TRBD1. Germline CDR1 is MGHRA and CDR2 is YSYEKL. This CDR3 comprises 15 residues. V dropped 3 bases and J dropped 6; count of bases not matched to a gene: 5. CDR3 DNA sequence: TGCGCCAGCAGCCACCCGGGACAGGGGGCCGATGGCTACACCTTC. Translation: CASSHPGQGADGYTF.

This clonotype was observed many times. The rearrangement uses TRBV7-8 and TRBJ2-3; no reliable D call. The V gene lost 1 base and the J gene lost 1 base, with 9 bases spanning the gap. The germline CDR1 and CDR2 sequences are SGHVS and FQNEAQ. This CDR3 contains 15 residues. The CDR3 here is CASSLDRQRTDTQYF. The CDR3 DNA reads TGTGCCAGCAGCTTAGACCGGCAGCGCACAGATACGCAGTATTTT.

This clonotype was recorded a few times. The chain has TRBV4-1 and TRBJ1-2; TRBD1 matches at 9 bases. CDR3 size: 15 residues. After removal of 1 base from V and 3 bases from J, the junction contained 3 bases not matched to a gene. Germline V gene sequence: CDR1 MGHRA, CDR2 YSYEKL. DNA of the CDR3: TGCGCCAGCAGCCAAGGGGGACAGGGCTACTATGGCTACACCTTC. Encoded protein: CASSQGGQGYYGYTF.

Only a few counts were recorded for this clonotype. The J gene is TRBJ2-7, the V gene TRBV2; 9 bases align to TRBD2. The CDR3 length is 14 residues. Per germline, CDR1 SNHLY and CDR2 FYNNEI. The J segment lost 3 bases and the V segment lost 6 bases, leaving 6 bases of the junction unmatched. The CDR3 reads CASRRTSDSYEQYF. CDR3 DNA sequence: TGTGCCAGCAGAAGGACTAGCGACAGCTACGAGCAGTACTTC.

This clonotype was counted many times. The rearrangement links TRBV9 to TRBJ2-5; the D gene is possibly TRBD1 (5 bases). The CDR3 sequence is 15 residues long. Germline values: CDR1 SGDLS, CDR2 YYNGEE. The V end was cut by 0 bases, the J end by 5 bases, with 14 bases between. The CDR3 spells CASSVVGRRDETQYF. DNA for the CDR3: TGTGCCAGCAGCGTAGTGGGTCGCAGGGATGAGACCCAGTACTTC.

V and J are TRBV14 and TRBJ2-3, with 8 bases that match TRBD2. The CDR3 has 18 residues. Germline-derived CDR1 and CDR2 are SGHDN and FVKESK. The J segment lost 0 bases and the V segment lost 3 bases, leaving 11 bases of the junction unmatched. The CDR3, as DNA: TGTGCCAGCAGCCACGACGTTAGCGGGGACTCTAGCACAGATACGCAGTATTTT. Translation: CASSHDVSGDSSTDTQYF.

This clonotype occurred many times. The J gene is TRBJ1-1, the V gene TRBV7-9; D unclear. This CDR3 is built from 13 residues. Per the germline V gene, CDR1 is SEHNR and CDR2 is FQNEAQ (reference sequence). V was trimmed by 5 bases and J by 2 bases, leaving 9 bases between them. As DNA, the CDR3 is TGTGCCAGCAGCCCCCCAGCCAACACTGAAGCTTTCTTT. Residues: CASSPPANTEAFF.

This sequence joins TRBV20-1 and TRBJ1-1; tentatively, D is TRBD1 (5 bases). Between the trimmed V and J ends, which lost 0 bases and 7 bases, there was a span of 18 bases. The germline V gene has CDR1 DFQATT and CDR2 SNEGSKA (reference sequence). The CDR3 runs 15 residues. CDR3 residues: CSARERGGNRLEAFF. CDR3 DNA: TGCAGTGCTAGAGAAAGGGGAGGAAACAGGCTTGAAGCTTTCTTT.

The CDR3 DNA reads TGCAGTGCTGATCGGGGCAGGCCTAGCACAGATACGCAGTATTTT. Translated, it gives CSADRGRPSTDTQYF. The chain uses TRBV20-1 and TRBJ2-3, with D perhaps assigned TRBD1 or TRBD2 (5 bases each). The CDR3 totals 15 residues. CDR1 DFQATT and CDR2 SNEGSKA come from the germline V gene (reference sequence). Between the trimmed V and J ends, which lost 5 bases and 0 bases, there was a span of 15 bases.

The chain is built from TRBV2 and TRBJ2-5, with no clear D. CDR1 is SNHLY, CDR2 FYNNEI, per germline. Trimming stripped 4 bases from V and 1 base from J, with 7 bases between. This CDR3 has 13 amino acids. The CDR3 coding sequence is TGTGCCAGCAGTGGGCGGCGCCAAGAGACCCAGTACTTC. The encoded protein is CASSGRRQETQYF.

This clonotype was observed a handful of times. The rearrangement links TRBV20-1 to TRBJ2-7; the D is unclear. The V gene lost 5 bases and the J gene lost 4 bases, with 15 bases spanning the gap. The CDR3 loop spans 13 amino acids. From germline, CDR1 is DFQATT and CDR2 SNEGSKA (reference sequence). This CDR3 is CSAALGSEYEQYF. CDR3 nucleotides: TGCAGTGCTGCCTTGGGATCGGAGTACGAGCAGTACTTC.

This clonotype was observed many times. The chain combines TRBV12-3 or TRBV12-4 with TRBJ2-2; D is unresolved. The CDR3 covers 15 residues. V lost 5 bases to trimming and J lost 0 bases, with 10 bases between them. The CDR3 region has the DNA TGTGCCAGCAGTCCCAGACTCGCGAACACCGGGGAGCTGTTTTTT. It encodes CASSPRLANTGELFF.